A selection of T cell receptor beta chains follows, all from one sample in a study of blood T cells in healthy people across ages. TCRdb re-analysed the 5' RACE reads in MiXCR, keeping a single row per CDR3 protein. Among around 870,000 distinct CDR3 sequences listed, about 30% were seen once. Sample: blood. All receptors come from a woman of 80 years or more in good health. Each CDR3 is given with its conserved first and last residue. The order of the fields is D gene, clone size, J gene, V gene, CDR3 DNA, CDR3 protein. D genes are given only for firm matches. Expanded clones get a size class; other rows say once, few or many, or leave the size out.

d_call: TRBD1; clone_size: many; j_call: TRBJ2-3; v_call: TRBV24-1; cdr3_nt: TGTGCCACCAGTCCGCAGGGACAGGGAGATAGCACACACACAGATACGCAGTATTTT; cdr3_aa: CATSPQGQGDSTHTDTQYF
d_call: NA; clone_size: many; j_call: TRBJ2-6; v_call: TRBV6-6; cdr3_nt: TGTGCCACCACGGCATCTGGGGCCAACGTCCTGACTTTC; cdr3_aa: CATTASGANVLTF
d_call: TRBD2; clone_size: NA; j_call: TRBJ2-1; v_call: TRBV12-3/TRBV12-4; cdr3_nt: TGTGCCAGCACCAATCACTTCTTAGGTAGCGGGAGAATTGGGTACAATGAGCAGTTCTTC; cdr3_aa: CASTNHFLGSGRIGYNEQFF
d_call: NA; clone_size: many; j_call: TRBJ2-4; v_call: TRBV28; cdr3_nt: TGTGCCAGCAGTTTAGTGGGGAGTGACAGCCACCGTCAGTACTTC; cdr3_aa: CASSLVGSDSHRQYF
d_call: TRBD2; clone_size: NA; j_call: TRBJ2-1; v_call: TRBV11-3; cdr3_nt: TGTGCCAGCAGCTTAGCAGCAGCGGGGGTTTACAATGAGCAGTTCTTC; cdr3_aa: CASSLAAAGVYNEQFF
d_call: NA; clone_size: many; j_call: TRBJ1-1; v_call: TRBV12-3/TRBV12-4; cdr3_nt: TGTGCCAGCAGTTTTGGGAATATGAACACTGAAGCTTTCTTT; cdr3_aa: CASSFGNMNTEAFF
d_call: TRBD1; clone_size: NA; j_call: TRBJ2-4; v_call: TRBV27; cdr3_nt: TGTGCCAGCAGTTTATTGGAACAGGGGGGAAGAAACATTCAGTACTTC; cdr3_aa: CASSLLEQGGRNIQYF
d_call: NA; clone_size: NA; j_call: TRBJ1-2; v_call: TRBV20-1; cdr3_nt: TGCAGTGCTAGAGTTGGCAGCTTTAACTATGGCTACACCTTC; cdr3_aa: CSARVGSFNYGYTF
d_call: NA; clone_size: many; j_call: TRBJ2-7; v_call: TRBV20-1; cdr3_nt: TGCAGTGCTAGGGGGGCGGTGGGGGGGGTCCACTACGAGCAGTACTTC; cdr3_aa: CSARGAVGGVHYEQYF
d_call: TRBD1; clone_size: NA; j_call: TRBJ2-7; v_call: TRBV7-6; cdr3_nt: TGTGCCAGCAGCGCCGTTGGGACAGGGATCTACGAGCAGTACTTC; cdr3_aa: CASSAVGTGIYEQYF
d_call: TRBD2; clone_size: many; j_call: TRBJ2-1; v_call: TRBV20-1; cdr3_nt: TGCAGTGCTAGATCAGGGACTAGCGGGGGCTCCTACAATGAGCAGTTCTTC; cdr3_aa: CSARSGTSGGSYNEQFF
d_call: TRBD1; clone_size: NA; j_call: TRBJ2-7; v_call: TRBV7-8; cdr3_nt: TGTGCCAGCAGCTCGACAGGGACAACCTACGAGCAGTACTTC; cdr3_aa: CASSSTGTTYEQYF
d_call: NA; clone_size: NA; j_call: TRBJ1-5; v_call: TRBV27; cdr3_nt: TGTGCCAGCAGGGGGTCCCCCCATAGCAATCAGCCCCAGCATTTT; cdr3_aa: CASRGSPHSNQPQHF
d_call: NA; clone_size: few; j_call: TRBJ2-5; v_call: TRBV25-1; cdr3_nt: TGTGCCAGCAGTGAAAGGGCGGTGTACCAAGAGACCCAGTACTTC; cdr3_aa: CASSERAVYQETQYF
d_call: NA; clone_size: NA; j_call: TRBJ2-4; v_call: TRBV12-3/TRBV12-4; cdr3_nt: TGTGCCAGCAGTTTTTTGGAAAACATTCAGGACTTC; cdr3_aa: CASSFLENIQDF
d_call: NA; clone_size: NA; j_call: TRBJ1-5; v_call: TRBV9; cdr3_nt: TGTGCCAGCAGCGGAGGCAGGGATCAGCCCCAGCATTTT; cdr3_aa: CASSGGRDQPQHF
d_call: NA; clone_size: many; j_call: TRBJ1-1; v_call: TRBV2; cdr3_nt: TGTGCCAGCAGTAATTCAGGGAGCACTGAAGCTTTCTTT; cdr3_aa: CASSNSGSTEAFF
d_call: TRBD1; clone_size: few; j_call: TRBJ1-5; v_call: TRBV7-8; cdr3_nt: TGTGCCAGCAGCTTCACCAACAGGGGCGGTCGCAATCAGCCCCAGCATTTT; cdr3_aa: CASSFTNRGGRNQPQHF
d_call: NA; clone_size: few; j_call: TRBJ1-6; v_call: TRBV6-2/TRBV6-3; cdr3_nt: TGTGCCAGCAGTTCCAGTGGACAACCAAATTCACCCCTCCACTTT; cdr3_aa: CASSSSGQPNSPLHF
d_call: NA; clone_size: many; j_call: TRBJ2-7; v_call: TRBV5-6; cdr3_nt: TGTGCCAGCATGGGCAGGCCCTCCTACGAGCAGTACTTC; cdr3_aa: CASMGRPSYEQYF
d_call: NA; clone_size: NA; j_call: TRBJ2-3; v_call: TRBV2; cdr3_nt: TGTGCCAGCATGCAGTCGCAGACGCAGTATTTT; cdr3_aa: CASMQSQTQYF
d_call: NA; clone_size: many; j_call: TRBJ2-5; v_call: TRBV29-1; cdr3_nt: TGCAGCGTTCAAGGGGGCCAAGAGACCCAGTACTTC; cdr3_aa: CSVQGGQETQYF
d_call: TRBD1; clone_size: many; j_call: TRBJ1-2; v_call: TRBV27; cdr3_nt: TGTGCCAGCAGTTCCCAATCCGCCCAGGGGGTCGGAGGCTACACCTTC; cdr3_aa: CASSSQSAQGVGGYTF
d_call: TRBD2; clone_size: many; j_call: TRBJ2-7; v_call: TRBV5-6; cdr3_nt: TGTGCCAGCAGCAAGGGACTAGCGGGGGCCTACGAGCAGTACTTC; cdr3_aa: CASSKGLAGAYEQYF
d_call: NA; clone_size: NA; j_call: TRBJ2-1; v_call: TRBV5-1; cdr3_nt: TGCGCCAGCAGCTTCGACCCCCTCGGGGACGAGCAGTTCTTC; cdr3_aa: CASSFDPLGDEQFF
d_call: NA; clone_size: NA; j_call: TRBJ2-7; v_call: TRBV12-3/TRBV12-4; cdr3_nt: TGTGCCAGCAGTGGGACTCGTTACGAGCAGTACTTC; cdr3_aa: CASSGTRYEQYF
d_call: NA; clone_size: NA; j_call: TRBJ2-5; v_call: TRBV11-2; cdr3_nt: TGTGCCAGCAGCTTTGGCAGGGCGCAAGGGACCCAGTACTTC; cdr3_aa: CASSFGRAQGTQYF
d_call: NA; clone_size: many; j_call: TRBJ1-5; v_call: TRBV3-1; cdr3_nt: TGTGCCAGCAGCGAAACAGGCATTCATCAGCCCCAGCATTTT; cdr3_aa: CASSETGIHQPQHF
d_call: TRBD1; clone_size: many; j_call: TRBJ1-6; v_call: TRBV6-1; cdr3_nt: TGTGCCAGCAGCTGGACAGGGGGTCATAATTCACCCCTCCACTTT; cdr3_aa: CASSWTGGHNSPLHF
d_call: TRBD1; clone_size: many; j_call: TRBJ2-1; v_call: TRBV2; cdr3_nt: TGTGCCAGCAGATTGGACAGGGCAGTCAATGAGCAGTTCTTC; cdr3_aa: CASRLDRAVNEQFF
d_call: TRBD1; clone_size: many; j_call: TRBJ1-6; v_call: TRBV5-5; cdr3_nt: TGTGCCAGCAGCTTCCCCGACAGGGGTAATTCACCCCTCCACTTT; cdr3_aa: CASSFPDRGNSPLHF
d_call: NA; clone_size: NA; j_call: TRBJ2-3; v_call: TRBV12-3/TRBV12-4; cdr3_nt: TGTGCCAGCACCCGAGCGAGGTCGGATGCGCAGTATTTT; cdr3_aa: CASTRARSDAQYF
d_call: NA; clone_size: NA; j_call: TRBJ2-5; v_call: TRBV6-6; cdr3_nt: TGTGCCGGCAGCAAAGCCCCGGACCGGGTGTGGCAGTACTTC; cdr3_aa: CAGSKAPDRVWQYF
d_call: NA; clone_size: NA; j_call: TRBJ1-2; v_call: TRBV12-3/TRBV12-4; cdr3_nt: TGTGCCAGCACCTTAGCGAGAGGGCGTCATGGCTACACCTTC; cdr3_aa: CASTLARGRHGYTF
d_call: NA; clone_size: few; j_call: TRBJ1-2; v_call: TRBV20-1; cdr3_nt: NA; cdr3_aa: CSAPGQAYGCTF
d_call: TRBD1; clone_size: NA; j_call: TRBJ2-1; v_call: TRBV3-1; cdr3_nt: TGTGCCAGCAGCAGTGGGACAGGGGGGACAATCGATGAGCAGTTCTTC; cdr3_aa: CASSSGTGGTIDEQFF
d_call: NA; clone_size: many; j_call: TRBJ2-1; v_call: TRBV29-1; cdr3_nt: TGCAGCTGGTCGGACAATGAGCAGTTCTTC; cdr3_aa: CSWSDNEQFF
d_call: NA; clone_size: many; j_call: TRBJ2-7; v_call: TRBV7-2; cdr3_nt: TGTGCCAGCAGCCAACCGACCTACGAGCAGTACTTC; cdr3_aa: CASSQPTYEQYF
d_call: TRBD1; clone_size: many; j_call: TRBJ2-1; v_call: TRBV20-1; cdr3_nt: TGCAGTGCTCCTCCAGGGGGCCCCTACAATGAGCAGTTCTTC; cdr3_aa: CSAPPGGPYNEQFF
d_call: NA; clone_size: many; j_call: TRBJ2-2; v_call: TRBV20-1; cdr3_nt: TGCAGTGCTAGAGCCCGGACAGGGGAGCTGTTTTTT; cdr3_aa: CSARARTGELFF
d_call: TRBD1; clone_size: NA; j_call: TRBJ1-2; v_call: TRBV5-1; cdr3_nt: TGCGCCAGCAGCGGGGGGGACAGAGCTTATGGCTACACCTTC; cdr3_aa: CASSGGDRAYGYTF
d_call: TRBD1; clone_size: NA; j_call: TRBJ1-5; v_call: TRBV7-8; cdr3_nt: TGTGCCAGCAGCTTAGACTCCGGGACAGCAAACAATCAGCCCCAGCATTTT; cdr3_aa: CASSLDSGTANNQPQHF
d_call: TRBD1; clone_size: few; j_call: TRBJ1-5; v_call: TRBV30; cdr3_nt: TGTGCCTGGAGCGGACAGGGCAATCAGCCCCAGCATTTT; cdr3_aa: CAWSGQGNQPQHF
d_call: NA; clone_size: many; j_call: TRBJ2-7; v_call: TRBV20-1; cdr3_nt: TGCAGTGCTACAGGGTCAGCAGCCTACGAGCAGTACTTC; cdr3_aa: CSATGSAAYEQYF
d_call: TRBD1; clone_size: few; j_call: TRBJ2-2; v_call: TRBV12-3/TRBV12-4; cdr3_nt: TGTGCCAGCAGCCAGGGACAGGGGCGGGCCGGGGAGCTGTTTTTT; cdr3_aa: CASSQGQGRAGELFF
d_call: TRBD1; clone_size: NA; j_call: TRBJ1-2; v_call: TRBV28; cdr3_nt: TGTGCCAGCAGTCCATTCACGGGACAGGGGGCGAGTGGCTACACCTTC; cdr3_aa: CASSPFTGQGASGYTF
d_call: TRBD1; clone_size: NA; j_call: TRBJ1-5; v_call: TRBV30; cdr3_nt: TGTGCCTGGAGTGGGCAGGGGGCCTCACCCCAGCATTTT; cdr3_aa: CAWSGQGASPQHF
d_call: NA; clone_size: many; j_call: TRBJ1-5; v_call: TRBV6-2/TRBV6-3; cdr3_nt: TGTGCCAGCAGTTCGGGGTTTGGACAGCCCCAGCATTTT; cdr3_aa: CASSSGFGQPQHF
d_call: TRBD1; clone_size: many; j_call: TRBJ1-6; v_call: TRBV20-1; cdr3_nt: TGCAGTGCCCACAGGGGGCTGAGCTCCTATAATTCACCCCTCCACTTT; cdr3_aa: CSAHRGLSSYNSPLHF
d_call: TRBD2; clone_size: many; j_call: TRBJ2-1; v_call: TRBV20-1; cdr3_nt: TGCAGTGCTAGAGATGGGGGCGGGGGGTCCTACAATGAGCAGTTCTTC; cdr3_aa: CSARDGGGGSYNEQFF
d_call: NA; clone_size: many; j_call: TRBJ1-3; v_call: TRBV29-1; cdr3_nt: TGCAGCGTTGACAGGGGAAACACCATATATTTT; cdr3_aa: CSVDRGNTIYF